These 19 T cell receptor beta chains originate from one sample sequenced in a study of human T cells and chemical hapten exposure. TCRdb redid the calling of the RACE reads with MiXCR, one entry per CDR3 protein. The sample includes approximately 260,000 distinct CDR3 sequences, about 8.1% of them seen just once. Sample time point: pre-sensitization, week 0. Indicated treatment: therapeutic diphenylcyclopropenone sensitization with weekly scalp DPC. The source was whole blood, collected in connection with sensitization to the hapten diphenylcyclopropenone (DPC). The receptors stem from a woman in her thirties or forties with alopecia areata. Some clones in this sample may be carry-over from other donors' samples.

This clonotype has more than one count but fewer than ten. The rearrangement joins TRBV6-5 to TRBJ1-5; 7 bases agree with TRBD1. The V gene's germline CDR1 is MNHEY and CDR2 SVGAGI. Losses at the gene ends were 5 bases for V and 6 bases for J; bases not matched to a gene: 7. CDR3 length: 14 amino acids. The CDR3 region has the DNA TGTGCCAGCAGTAGGACAGGAGATCGTCAGCCCCAGCATTTT. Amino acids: CASSRTGDRQPQHF.

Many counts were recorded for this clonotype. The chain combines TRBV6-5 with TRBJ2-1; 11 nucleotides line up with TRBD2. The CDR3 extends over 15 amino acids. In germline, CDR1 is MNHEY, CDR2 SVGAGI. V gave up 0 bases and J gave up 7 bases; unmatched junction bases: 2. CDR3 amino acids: CASSYSTSGNNEQFF. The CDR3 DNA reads TGTGCCAGCAGTTACTCGACTAGCGGGAATAATGAGCAGTTCTTC.

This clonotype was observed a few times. For the CDR3, the DNA is TGCAGTGCGAGGCGGGGGGGGCGAGTCACTGAAGCTTTCTTT. Protein product: CSARRGGRVTEAFF. The V and J genes are TRBV20-1 and TRBJ1-1, with a tentative D call TRBD1 (6 bases). The CDR3 sequence is 14 residues long. The V and J ends lost 6 bases and 4 bases respectively, with 18 bases between them. Looked up from germline, CDR1 is DFQATT and CDR2 is SNEGSKA (reference sequence).

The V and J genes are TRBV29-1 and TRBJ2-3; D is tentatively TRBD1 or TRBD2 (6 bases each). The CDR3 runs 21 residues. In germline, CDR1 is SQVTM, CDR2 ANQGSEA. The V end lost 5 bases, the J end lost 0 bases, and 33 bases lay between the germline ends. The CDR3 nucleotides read TGCAGCGTTAGTCAGGGTAGGCCGGGAGTCCTAGTGGGGGCCAGCACAGATACGCAGTATTTT. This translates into CSVSQGRPGVLVGASTDTQYF.

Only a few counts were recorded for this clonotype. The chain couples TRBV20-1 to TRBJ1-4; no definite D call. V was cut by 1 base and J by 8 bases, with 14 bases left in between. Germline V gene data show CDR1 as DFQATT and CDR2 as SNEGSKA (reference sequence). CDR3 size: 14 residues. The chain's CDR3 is CSARGAAGREKLFF. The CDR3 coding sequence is TGCAGTGCTAGAGGGGCCGCGGGAAGGGAAAAACTGTTTTTT.

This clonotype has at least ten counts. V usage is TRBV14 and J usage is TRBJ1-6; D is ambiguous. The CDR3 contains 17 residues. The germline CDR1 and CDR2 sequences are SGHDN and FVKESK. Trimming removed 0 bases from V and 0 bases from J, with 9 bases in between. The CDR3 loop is CASSQDPGRSYNSPLHF. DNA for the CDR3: TGTGCCAGCAGCCAAGATCCCGGGCGCTCCTATAATTCACCCCTCCACTTT.

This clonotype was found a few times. The CDR3 bases are TGCAGCGTCGCGTGGCGGGGTTCTACCTACGAGCAGTACTTC. This gives the protein CSVAWRGSTYEQYF. The V and J genes are TRBV29-1 and TRBJ2-7; TRBD2 is a possible D gene (6 bases). Per the germline V gene, CDR1 is SQVTM and CDR2 is ANQGSEA. Trimming pared 6 bases from V and 2 bases from J, leaving 17 bases between. The CDR3 is made up of 14 amino acids.

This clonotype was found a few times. CDR3 nucleotide sequence: TGTGCCAGTAGTATTTCGCGGGTTGCCGGGGAGCTGTTTTTT. Translating it yields CASSISRVAGELFF. The J gene is TRBJ2-2, the V gene TRBV19, with D maybe TRBD2 (5 bases). The CDR3 loop spans 14 amino acids. Between the trimmed V and J ends, which lost 3 bases and 6 bases, there was a span of 11 bases. Germline V gene data show CDR1 as LNHDA and CDR2 as SQIVND (reference sequence).

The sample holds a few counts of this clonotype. Here the CDR3 DNA reads TGTGCCAGCAGCCGAGGGGGTCCCACAGATACGCAGTATTTT. Its translation: CASSRGGPTDTQYF. This chain joins TRBV28 and TRBJ2-3; D might be TRBD1 (6 bases). V lost 6 bases and J lost 2, with 12 bases in between. CDR3 length equals 14 residues. In germline, CDR1 is MDHEN, CDR2 SYDVKM.

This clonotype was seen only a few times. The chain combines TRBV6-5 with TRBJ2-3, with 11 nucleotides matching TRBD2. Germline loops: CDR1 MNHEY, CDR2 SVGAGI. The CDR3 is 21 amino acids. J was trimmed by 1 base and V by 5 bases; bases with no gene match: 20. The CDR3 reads CASSRLTGLAGGGGGTDTQYF. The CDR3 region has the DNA TGTGCCAGCAGTCGCCTTACCGGGCTAGCGGGAGGCGGGGGAGGCACAGATACGCAGTATTTT.

The CDR3 sequence: CASDRSSRETQYF. The CDR3 DNA is TGTGCCAGCGACAGGAGTTCACGAGAGACCCAGTACTTC. The chain is built from TRBV6-2 or TRBV6-3 and TRBJ2-5, with D possibly TRBD1 on 6 matching bases. The CDR3 length is 13 residues. Looked up from germline, CDR1 is MNHEY and CDR2 is SVGEGT. V lost 8 bases to trimming and J lost 4 bases, with 14 bases between them.

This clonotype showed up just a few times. This CDR3 reads CASSYSSGGSTDTQYF. For the CDR3, the DNA is TGTGCCAGCAGTTACTCTAGCGGAGGTAGCACAGATACGCAGTATTTT. The J gene is TRBJ2-3, the V gene TRBV6-5, with D maybe TRBD2 (6 bases). This CDR3 has 16 residues. Looked up from germline, CDR1 is MNHEY and CDR2 is SVGAGI. Trimming pared 0 bases from V and 0 bases from J, leaving 10 bases between.

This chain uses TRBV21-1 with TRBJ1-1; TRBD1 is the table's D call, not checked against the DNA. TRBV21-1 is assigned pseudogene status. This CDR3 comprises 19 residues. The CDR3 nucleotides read TGTGCCAGCAGCAAAGAAGGAGACGTGGACAGGGTAGTGAACACTGAAGCTTTCTTT. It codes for CASSKEGDVDRVVNTEAFF.

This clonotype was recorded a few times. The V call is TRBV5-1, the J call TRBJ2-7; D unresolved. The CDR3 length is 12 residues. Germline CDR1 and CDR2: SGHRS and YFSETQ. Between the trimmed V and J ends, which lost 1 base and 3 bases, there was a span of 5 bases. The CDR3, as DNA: TGCGCCAGCAGCTTGCTAGACTACGAGCAGTACTTC. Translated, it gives CASSLLDYEQYF.

CDR3 protein: CASSVDGVVRDTQYF. In nucleotides, the CDR3 is TGTGCCAGCAGCGTAGATGGAGTGGTGAGAGATACGCAGTATTTT. The rearrangement uses TRBV9 and TRBJ2-3; D is unresolved. Trimming left V 0 bases short and J 5 bases short, with 13 bases between. Germline V gene sequence: CDR1 SGDLS, CDR2 YYNGEE. The CDR3 runs to 15 residues.

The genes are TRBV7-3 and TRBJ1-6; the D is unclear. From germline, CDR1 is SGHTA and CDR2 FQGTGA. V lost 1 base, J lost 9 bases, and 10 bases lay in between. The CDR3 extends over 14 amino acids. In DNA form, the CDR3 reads TGTGCCAGCAGCTTAAATGCGTTGGGTTCACCCCTCCACTTT. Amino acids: CASSLNALGSPLHF.

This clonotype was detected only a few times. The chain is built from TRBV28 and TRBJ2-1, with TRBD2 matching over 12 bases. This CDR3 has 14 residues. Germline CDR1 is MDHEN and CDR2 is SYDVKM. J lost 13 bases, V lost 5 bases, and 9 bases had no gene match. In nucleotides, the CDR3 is TGTGCCAGCAGTCCAGCGACTAGCGGGAGTCGTCAGTTCTTC. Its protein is CASSPATSGSRQFF.

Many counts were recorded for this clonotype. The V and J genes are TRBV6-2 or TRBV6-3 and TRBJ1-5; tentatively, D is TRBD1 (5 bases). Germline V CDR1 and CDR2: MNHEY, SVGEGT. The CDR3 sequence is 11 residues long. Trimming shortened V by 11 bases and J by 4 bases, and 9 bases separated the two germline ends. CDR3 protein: CASGRNQPQHF. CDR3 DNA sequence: TGTGCCTCAGGGAGAAATCAGCCCCAGCATTTT.

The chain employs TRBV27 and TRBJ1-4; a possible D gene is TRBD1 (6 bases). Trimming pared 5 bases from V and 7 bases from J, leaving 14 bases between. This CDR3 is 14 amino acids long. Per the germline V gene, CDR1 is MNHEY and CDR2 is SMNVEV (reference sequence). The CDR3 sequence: CASSTNHRVEKLFF. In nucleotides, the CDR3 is TGTGCCAGCAGTACAAACCACAGGGTTGAAAAACTGTTTTTT.